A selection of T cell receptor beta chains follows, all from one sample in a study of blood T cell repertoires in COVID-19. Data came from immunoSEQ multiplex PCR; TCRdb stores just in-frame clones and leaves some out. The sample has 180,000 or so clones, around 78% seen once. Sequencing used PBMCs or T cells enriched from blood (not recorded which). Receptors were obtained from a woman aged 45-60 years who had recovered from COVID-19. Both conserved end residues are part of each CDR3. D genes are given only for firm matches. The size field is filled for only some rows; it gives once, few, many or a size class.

cdr3_nt: TGTGCCAGCACCCTACAGCGGGGGGGCACAGATACGCAGTATTTT
cdr3_aa: CASTLQRGGTDTQYF
d_call: TRBD2
v_call: TRBV6-5
clone_size: .
j_call: TRBJ2-3

cdr3_nt: TGTGCCAGCAGCGCCGGGGGGGCGTCTTTTCAGCCCCAGCATTTT
cdr3_aa: CASSAGGASFQPQHF
d_call: .
v_call: TRBV7-9
clone_size: .
j_call: TRBJ1-5

cdr3_nt: TGCGCCAGCAGCTCACAGGGTAGCCGTGAAAAACTGTTTTTT
cdr3_aa: CASSSQGSREKLFF
d_call: .
v_call: TRBV5-1
clone_size: once
j_call: TRBJ1-4

cdr3_nt: TGTGCCAGCAGCGTTATCCCGGACTCAGGGAGGACTGAAGCTTTCTTT
cdr3_aa: CASSVIPDSGRTEAFF
d_call: .
v_call: TRBV9
clone_size: .
j_call: TRBJ1-1

cdr3_nt: TGTGCCAGCAGCCTACACGGGACAGCTGGAAACACCATATATTTT
cdr3_aa: CASSLHGTAGNTIYF
d_call: TRBD1
v_call: TRBV7-3
clone_size: .
j_call: TRBJ1-3

cdr3_nt: TGTGCCAGCAGCTTAGTCCCAGACATTCAGTACTTC
cdr3_aa: CASSLVPDIQYF
d_call: .
v_call: TRBV7-2
clone_size: .
j_call: TRBJ2-4

cdr3_nt: TGTGCCAGCAGCCCCGGTGGGGGCGACTCACCCCTCCACTTT
cdr3_aa: CASSPGGGDSPLHF
d_call: .
v_call: TRBV5-4
clone_size: .
j_call: TRBJ1-6

cdr3_nt: TGTGCCAGCAGCCCGGGACTAGCGGGGGGCCGTGCCACAGATACGCAGTATTTT
cdr3_aa: CASSPGLAGGRATDTQYF
d_call: TRBD2
v_call: TRBV7-9
clone_size: .
j_call: TRBJ2-3

cdr3_nt: TGTGCCACCAGTGATTTTGTCCGGGAGAGAAATTCACCCCTCCACTTT
cdr3_aa: CATSDFVRERNSPLHF
d_call: .
v_call: TRBV24-1
clone_size: .
j_call: TRBJ1-6

cdr3_nt: TGTGCCAGCAGCTTAGCGGATGCGGGGGCCCCCAATTTT
cdr3_aa: CASSLADAGAPNF
d_call: .
v_call: TRBV11-1
clone_size: .
j_call: TRBJ2-3

cdr3_nt: TGTGCCAGCAGAGCGGACAGGGGGGATCAGCCCCAGCATTTT
cdr3_aa: CASRADRGDQPQHF
d_call: TRBD1
v_call: TRBV2
clone_size: .
j_call: TRBJ1-5

cdr3_nt: TGTGCCAGCAGTTGGTCCCGGGACAGTTATTACAATGAGCAGTTCTTC
cdr3_aa: CASSWSRDSYYNEQFF
d_call: TRBD1
v_call: TRBV6-2/TRBV6-3
clone_size: .
j_call: TRBJ2-1

cdr3_nt: TGTGCCAGCTCACCACTAAGATTAGAAGCGGGGGGATTCACAGATACGCAGTATTTT
cdr3_aa: CASSPLRLEAGGFTDTQYF
d_call: TRBD2
v_call: TRBV18
clone_size: .
j_call: TRBJ2-3

cdr3_nt: TGCGCCAGCAGCCAAGGGCCCAACTATGGCTACACCTTC
cdr3_aa: CASSQGPNYGYTF
d_call: .
v_call: TRBV4-3
clone_size: .
j_call: TRBJ1-2

cdr3_nt: TGTGCCAGCAGTTCCACCCCGACAGGGCGTCAGCCCCAGCATTTT
cdr3_aa: CASSSTPTGRQPQHF
d_call: TRBD1
v_call: TRBV27
clone_size: .
j_call: TRBJ1-5

cdr3_nt: TGTGCCAGCAGCTCGCTGTTAAGGACACTGGACACCGGGGAGCTGTTTTTT
cdr3_aa: CASSSLLRTLDTGELFF
d_call: .
v_call: TRBV7-9
clone_size: .
j_call: TRBJ2-2

cdr3_nt: TGTGCCAGCAGCCAAGATCCAGGGGGCAATTCACCCCTCCACTTT
cdr3_aa: CASSQDPGGNSPLHF
d_call: TRBD1
v_call: TRBV3-1/TRBV3-2
clone_size: .
j_call: TRBJ1-6

cdr3_nt: TGTGCCAGCTCACCTAGGGGCGGCGTAGCCAAAAACATTCAGTACTTC
cdr3_aa: CASSPRGGVAKNIQYF
d_call: .
v_call: TRBV18
clone_size: .
j_call: TRBJ2-4

cdr3_nt: TGTGCCAGCAACAGGGGAAGTTCACCCCTCCACTTT
cdr3_aa: CASNRGSSPLHF
d_call: TRBD1
v_call: TRBV28
clone_size: .
j_call: TRBJ1-6

cdr3_nt: TGTGCCAGCAGCTTATCTACTAGCGGGAGATCTGGGGCCAACGTCCTGACTTTC
cdr3_aa: CASSLSTSGRSGANVLTF
d_call: TRBD2
v_call: TRBV7-2
clone_size: .
j_call: TRBJ2-6

cdr3_nt: TGTGCCAGCAGCCTAGGGACAGTGAGGAACACTGAAGCTTTCTTT
cdr3_aa: CASSLGTVRNTEAFF
d_call: TRBD1
v_call: TRBV3-1/TRBV3-2
clone_size: .
j_call: TRBJ1-1

cdr3_nt: TGTGCCAGCAGTTACTTATCCAGGGTAGCCGGGGAGCTGTTTTTT
cdr3_aa: CASSYLSRVAGELFF
d_call: .
v_call: TRBV6-5
clone_size: .
j_call: TRBJ2-2

cdr3_nt: TGTGCCAGTAGTATCGGAGGGACAACTAATGAAAAACTGTTTTTT
cdr3_aa: CASSIGGTTNEKLFF
d_call: .
v_call: TRBV19
clone_size: .
j_call: TRBJ1-4

cdr3_nt: TGTGCCAGCAGTGACCTACAGCTCCTTGAAGCTTTCTTT
cdr3_aa: CASSDLQLLEAFF
d_call: .
v_call: TRBV6-2/TRBV6-3
clone_size: .
j_call: TRBJ1-1

cdr3_nt: TGTGCCATCGATTTGGAGACCTTC
cdr3_aa: CAIDLETF
d_call: .
v_call: TRBV19
clone_size: .
j_call: TRBJ1-2

cdr3_nt: TGTGCCAGCAGTGGGGGGCAGGGAACGGGTACGCAGTATTTT
cdr3_aa: CASSGGQGTGTQYF
d_call: .
v_call: TRBV25-1
clone_size: .
j_call: TRBJ2-3

cdr3_nt: TGCGCCAGCAGCTTGGAATTTGACAGGGTCGATGGCTACACCTTC
cdr3_aa: CASSLEFDRVDGYTF
d_call: TRBD1
v_call: TRBV5-1
clone_size: .
j_call: TRBJ1-2

cdr3_nt: TGCGCCAGCAGCCATGATGGGACTAGCGGTAGCACAGATACGCAGTATTTT
cdr3_aa: CASSHDGTSGSTDTQYF
d_call: TRBD2
v_call: TRBV4-1
clone_size: .
j_call: TRBJ2-3

cdr3_nt: TGTGCCAGCAGCGGCACCGGGACTAGACGTAATGAGCAGTTCTTC
cdr3_aa: CASSGTGTRRNEQFF
d_call: TRBD2
v_call: TRBV9
clone_size: .
j_call: TRBJ2-1

cdr3_nt: TGTGCTAGCAGCACCGTAGCGGGGAGCAACACCGGGGAGCTGTTTTTT
cdr3_aa: CASSTVAGSNTGELFF
d_call: TRBD2
v_call: TRBV7-7
clone_size: .
j_call: TRBJ2-2

cdr3_nt: TGTGCCACCAAGCGTAAGGGGGCAGATACGCAGTATTTT
cdr3_aa: CATKRKGADTQYF
d_call: .
v_call: TRBV6-5
clone_size: .
j_call: TRBJ2-3

cdr3_nt: TGTGCCAGCAGCTACGGACGGGGTGGCTCGGGGGCCAACGTCCTGACTTTC
cdr3_aa: CASSYGRGGSGANVLTF
d_call: .
v_call: TRBV28
clone_size: .
j_call: TRBJ2-6

cdr3_nt: TGTGCCAGCAGCCCTTTGACTAGCGGGGGCCCCGCGCAGACCCAGTACTTC
cdr3_aa: CASSPLTSGGPAQTQYF
d_call: TRBD2
v_call: TRBV7-2
clone_size: .
j_call: TRBJ2-5

cdr3_nt: TGTGCCAGCAGTTTATATCGGGTGGGTGAAAAACTGTTTTTT
cdr3_aa: CASSLYRVGEKLFF
d_call: .
v_call: TRBV28
clone_size: .
j_call: TRBJ1-4

cdr3_nt: TGTGCCAGCGGTCAGAGAGGCACTGAAGCTTTCTTT
cdr3_aa: CASGQRGTEAFF
d_call: .
v_call: TRBV28
clone_size: .
j_call: TRBJ1-1

cdr3_nt: TGTGCCTGGAGCAAAGAAGCTAGAAGCCCTGAGTGCAATGAGCAGTTCTTC
cdr3_aa: CAWSKEARSPECNEQFF
d_call: .
v_call: TRBV30
clone_size: .
j_call: TRBJ2-1

cdr3_nt: TGTGCCAGCAGTGCACCCCGCGGGGGCGCCGGATATAATTCACCCCTCCACTTT
cdr3_aa: CASSAPRGGAGYNSPLHF
d_call: .
v_call: TRBV6-1
clone_size: .
j_call: TRBJ1-6

cdr3_nt: TGTGCCAGCAGGGGACAGGGGTTCGCGTCACCCCTCCACTTT
cdr3_aa: CASRGQGFASPLHF
d_call: TRBD1
v_call: TRBV5-4
clone_size: .
j_call: TRBJ1-6

cdr3_nt: TGTGCCAGCCGAGGTGTGGTAGATACGCAGTATTTT
cdr3_aa: CASRGVVDTQYF
d_call: .
v_call: TRBV6-5
clone_size: .
j_call: TRBJ2-3

cdr3_nt: TGTGCCAGCAGCTTCCGGGCTCCGGGACAGTCTGGGGCCAACGTCCTGACTTTC
cdr3_aa: CASSFRAPGQSGANVLTF
d_call: TRBD1
v_call: TRBV7-6
clone_size: few
j_call: TRBJ2-6

cdr3_nt: TGCGCCAGCAGCCAAGAATCAGGGGTATACAATGAGCAGTTCTTC
cdr3_aa: CASSQESGVYNEQFF
d_call: .
v_call: TRBV4-3
clone_size: once
j_call: TRBJ2-1

cdr3_nt: TGTGCCAGCAAGCGGGGTACGAACACTGAAGCTTTCTTT
cdr3_aa: CASKRGTNTEAFF
d_call: .
v_call: TRBV27
clone_size: .
j_call: TRBJ1-1

cdr3_nt: TGTGCCACCAGTCCCACAGGGAATGAGCAGTTCTTC
cdr3_aa: CATSPTGNEQFF
d_call: .
v_call: TRBV6-5
clone_size: .
j_call: TRBJ2-1

cdr3_nt: TGCGCCAGCAGCTTGAGCGGGCCTAGCTCTGGAAACACCATATATTTT
cdr3_aa: CASSLSGPSSGNTIYF
d_call: .
v_call: TRBV5-1
clone_size: .
j_call: TRBJ1-3

cdr3_nt: TGTGCCAGCAGCCCTCCGGGACAGGGAAACTATGGCTACACCTTC
cdr3_aa: CASSPPGQGNYGYTF
d_call: TRBD1
v_call: TRBV13
clone_size: .
j_call: TRBJ1-2

cdr3_nt: TGTGCCTGGACTAGACTAGCCGGAACAGATACGCAGTATTTT
cdr3_aa: CAWTRLAGTDTQYF
d_call: TRBD2
v_call: TRBV30
clone_size: .
j_call: TRBJ2-3

cdr3_nt: TGTGCCAGCACCCCCGTGGGGGGGTTGAGGGATGAGCAGTTCTTC
cdr3_aa: CASTPVGGLRDEQFF
d_call: TRBD2
v_call: TRBV4-2
clone_size: .
j_call: TRBJ2-1

cdr3_nt: TGTGCCAGCAGCTTTAGCGACACTGAAGCTTTCTTT
cdr3_aa: CASSFSDTEAFF
d_call: .
v_call: TRBV11-3
clone_size: .
j_call: TRBJ1-1

cdr3_nt: TGTGCCAGCAGCTTGGAGGGCCCTGGAGGGATGTGGAACATTCAGTACTTC
cdr3_aa: CASSLEGPGGMWNIQYF
d_call: .
v_call: TRBV5-5
clone_size: .
j_call: TRBJ2-4

cdr3_nt: TGTGCCAGCAGCCTCAGGACAGGGGAGAACTATGGCTACACCTTC
cdr3_aa: CASSLRTGENYGYTF
d_call: TRBD1
v_call: TRBV7-2
clone_size: .
j_call: TRBJ1-2

cdr3_nt: TGTGCCAGCAGCTTAGCTGGTGGAGGGACGCCGTTGACAGCTTTCTTT
cdr3_aa: CASSLAGGGTPLTAFF
d_call: .
v_call: TRBV7-9
clone_size: .
j_call: TRBJ1-1

cdr3_nt: TGTGCCAGCACATTAACAGGGGACTCACCCCTCCACTTT
cdr3_aa: CASTLTGDSPLHF
d_call: TRBD1
v_call: TRBV6-5
clone_size: .
j_call: TRBJ1-6

cdr3_nt: TGTGCCAGCAGCACCTCGGGGGGGTTTGGTCAGCCCCAGCATTTT
cdr3_aa: CASSTSGGFGQPQHF
d_call: .
v_call: TRBV6-5
clone_size: .
j_call: TRBJ1-5

cdr3_nt: TGTGCCTGGAGGGGGACAGGGGAGGGTCAGCCCCAGCATTTT
cdr3_aa: CAWRGTGEGQPQHF
d_call: TRBD1
v_call: TRBV30
clone_size: .
j_call: TRBJ1-5

cdr3_nt: TGCGCCAGCAGGAGACAGGGGGCTGAAACTGAAGCTTTCTTT
cdr3_aa: CASRRQGAETEAFF
d_call: TRBD1
v_call: TRBV5-1
clone_size: .
j_call: TRBJ1-1

cdr3_nt: TGTGCCAGCAGCTCCCCTGCAACTAATGAAAAACTGTTTTTT
cdr3_aa: CASSSPATNEKLFF
d_call: .
v_call: TRBV7-2
clone_size: .
j_call: TRBJ1-4

cdr3_nt: TGCGCCAGCAGCTTGCGAGATACGCAGTATTTT
cdr3_aa: CASSLRDTQYF
d_call: .
v_call: TRBV5-1
clone_size: few
j_call: TRBJ2-3